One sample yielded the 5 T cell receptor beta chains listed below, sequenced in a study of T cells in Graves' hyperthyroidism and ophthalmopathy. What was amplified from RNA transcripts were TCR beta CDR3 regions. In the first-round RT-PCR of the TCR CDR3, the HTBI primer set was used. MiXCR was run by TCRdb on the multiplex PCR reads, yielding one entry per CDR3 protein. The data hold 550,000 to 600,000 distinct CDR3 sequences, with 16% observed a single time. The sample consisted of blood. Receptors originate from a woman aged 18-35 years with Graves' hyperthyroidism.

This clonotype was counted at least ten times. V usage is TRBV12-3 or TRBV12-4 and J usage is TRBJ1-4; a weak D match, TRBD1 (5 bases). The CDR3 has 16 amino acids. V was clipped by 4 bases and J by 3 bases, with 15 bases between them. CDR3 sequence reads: CASSSGAGVANEKLFF. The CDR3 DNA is TGTGCCAGCAGTTCAGGCGCGGGGGTAGCTAATGAAAAACTGTTTTTT.

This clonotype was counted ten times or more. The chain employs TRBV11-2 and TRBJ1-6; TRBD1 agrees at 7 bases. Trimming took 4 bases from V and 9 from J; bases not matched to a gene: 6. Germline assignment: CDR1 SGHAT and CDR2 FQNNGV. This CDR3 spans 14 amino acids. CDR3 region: CASSYQTGFSPLHF. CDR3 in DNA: TGTGCCAGCAGCTATCAGACAGGGTTTTCACCCCTCCACTTT. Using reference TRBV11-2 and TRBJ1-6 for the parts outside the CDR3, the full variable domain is EAGVAQSPRYKIIEKRQSVAFWCNPISGHATLYWYQQILGQGPKLLIQFQNNGVVDDSQLPKDRFSAERLKGVDSTLKIQPAKLEDSAVYLCASSYQTGFSPLHFGNGTRLTVT.

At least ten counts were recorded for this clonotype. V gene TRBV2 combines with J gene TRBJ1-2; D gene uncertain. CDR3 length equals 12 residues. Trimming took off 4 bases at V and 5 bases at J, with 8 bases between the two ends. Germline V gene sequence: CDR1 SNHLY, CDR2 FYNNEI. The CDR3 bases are TGTGCCAGCAGTGCCGGATTATATGGCTACACCTTC. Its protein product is CASSAGLYGYTF. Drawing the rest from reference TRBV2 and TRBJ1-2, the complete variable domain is EPEVTQTPSHQVTQMGQEVILRCVPISNHLYFYWYRQILGQKVEFLVSFYNNEISEKSEIFDDQFSVERPDGSNFTLKIRSTKLEDSAMYFCASSAGLYGYTFGSGTRLTVV.

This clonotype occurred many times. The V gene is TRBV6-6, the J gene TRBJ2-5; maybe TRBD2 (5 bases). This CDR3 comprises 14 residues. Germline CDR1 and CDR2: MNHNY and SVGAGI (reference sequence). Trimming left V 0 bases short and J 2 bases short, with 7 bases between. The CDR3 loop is CASSYSRDQETQYF. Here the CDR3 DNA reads TGTGCCAGCAGTTACTCCCGGGATCAAGAGACCCAGTACTTC.

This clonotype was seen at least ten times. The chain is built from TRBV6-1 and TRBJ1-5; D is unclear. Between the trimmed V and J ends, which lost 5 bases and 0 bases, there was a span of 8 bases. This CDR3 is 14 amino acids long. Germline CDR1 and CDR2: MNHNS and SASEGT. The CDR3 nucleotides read TGTGCCAGCAGTTCCGGTAGTAGCAATCAGCCCCAGCATTTT. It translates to CASSSGSSNQPQHF.